This TCR beta chain was profiled in a study of tumor-infiltrating lymphocytes in primary liver carcinoma. Across the study: Maximum tumor diameters ranged from about 4 to 11 cm, stage T1-T3 N0M0. General study findings and limits: Tumor top-250-clone fraction significantly exceeded that of blood (p = 0.039).

In regard to this clonotype: Its antigen is unknown.

J gave up 6 bases and V 3 bases, and 6 bases lay outside the gene matches. Germline-derived CDR1 and CDR2 are SQVTM and ANQGSEA. This CDR3 is 13 amino acids long. Researchers generated TCR beta cDNA from about 530 ng of total RNA, relying on a constant-region primer. ARM-PCR was slightly modified, and three nested multiplex PCR rounds with it gave rise to the TCR beta libraries. Two initial PCR rounds of 10 to 11 cycles each paired TRBV1-TRBV30 forward primers with a C-beta reverse primer. TCRdb reanalysed the multiplex PCR reads using MiXCR and keeps one entry per CDR3 protein. The sample lists roughly 80,000 distinct CDR3 sequences, roughly two thirds occurring once. Each 20-30 mg portion of unsorted bulk tissue served as the source for co-extraction of RNA and DNA.

This sequence joins TRBV29-1 and TRBJ2-3; 7 positions match TRBD2. The receptor comes from a middle-aged man with primary liver carcinoma and hepatitis B virus infection. Sequencing was carried out using tumor-adjacent normal liver tissue. This chain's CDR3 is CSVEWEGRDTQYF. CDR3 nucleotide sequence: TGCAGCGTTGAGTGGGAGGGCCGGGATACGCAGTATTTT.